The 21 T cell receptor beta chains below all came from one sample that was sequenced in a study of beta chain features in type 1 diabetes. Study-wide results and limits: In every one of the four CD4+ subsets, TCRB CDR3s were moderately but significantly shorter in Type 1 diabetes patients.

Expressed TCRB transcripts were sequenced because the entire RNA isolate underwent reverse transcription. Sequencing used immunoSEQ multiplex PCR; TCRdb keeps in-frame clones, though not all of them. The top ten hold less than 0.025% of the sample, which has 550,000 to 850,000 clones, 13% seen once. These receptors have no known antigen. The sequenced sample was naive CD4+ T cells from blood. Every receptor here comes from a young man with type 1 diabetes.

This chain links TRBV7-9 with TRBJ2-1, with D possibly TRBD2 on 5 matching bases. V dropped 5 bases and J dropped 7 bases, with 9 bases sitting between them. This CDR3 comprises 12 residues. Germline CDR1 and CDR2: SEHNR and FQNEAQ (reference sequence). CDR3 nucleotides: TGTGCCAGCAGCCCGACTAATAATGAGCAGTTCTTC. Its translation: CASSPTNNEQFF.

This clone was found a few times. The chain uses TRBV13 and TRBJ2-5; D possibly uses TRBD1 or TRBD2 (5 bases each). Looked up from germline, CDR1 is PRHDT and CDR2 is FYEKMQ (reference sequence). There are 16 residues in the CDR3. The V end lost 0 bases, the J end lost 7 bases, and 18 bases lay between the germline ends. CDR3: CASSLGAGGPPATQYF. DNA of the CDR3: TGTGCCAGCAGCTTAGGCGCTGGGGGACCCCCTGCGACCCAGTACTTC.

The chain carries TRBV18 and TRBJ2-4; D not resolved. The CDR3 extends over 13 amino acids. Looked up from germline, CDR1 is KGHSH and CDR2 is LQKENI. The germline V and J ends were trimmed by 3 bases and 8 bases, with 11 bases remaining between them. CDR3 sequence: CASSPASEDIQYF. The CDR3, as DNA: TGTGCCAGCTCACCGGCCTCAGAGGACATTCAGTACTTC.

V is TRBV15 and J is TRBJ1-5; D gene unclear. Trimming stripped 3 bases from V and 3 bases from J, with 3 bases between. Germline values: CDR1 LNHNV, CDR2 YYDKDF (reference sequence). The CDR3 runs 12 residues. For the CDR3, the DNA is TGTGCCACCAGCAGCCTCAATCAGCCCCAGCATTTT. Translated: CATSSLNQPQHF.

This clone was detected only a few times. The V gene is TRBV10-3, the J gene TRBJ2-5; TRBD1 agrees at 7 bases. The junction had 11 bases not matched to a gene; V was cut back by 11 bases and J by 2 bases. The length of the CDR3 is 14 residues. Germline loops: CDR1 ENHRY, CDR2 SYGVKD. The CDR3 is CAVSGTVLQETQYF. The CDR3 DNA follows: TGTGCCGTTTCCGGGACAGTCCTTCAAGAGACCCAGTACTTC.

A few counts support this clone. This sequence joins TRBV6-5 and TRBJ2-3, with D perhaps matching TRBD2 (5 bases). This CDR3 comprises 12 residues. Germline loops: CDR1 MNHEY, CDR2 SVGAGI. Trimming left V 5 bases short and J 6 bases short, with 9 bases between. CDR3 region: CASSEADDTQYF. DNA of the CDR3: TGTGCCAGCAGTGAAGCGGATGATACGCAGTATTTT.

V is TRBV6-5 and J is TRBJ1-4; 8 bases are shared with TRBD1. This CDR3 contains 13 residues. V gave up 6 bases and J gave up 7 bases; unmatched junction bases: 4. The germline V gene has CDR1 MNHEY and CDR2 SVGAGI. The CDR3 loop reads CASSRGRGEKLFF. The CDR3 nucleotides are TGTGCCAGCAGCAGGGGGCGAGGTGAAAAACTGTTTTTT.

Points on this clone: Other DNA sequences of this sample code for an identical CDR3. This sequence joins TRBV5-1 and TRBJ2-5; the match to TRBD1 covers 9 bases. Trimming at V came to 0 bases and at J to 3 bases, leaving 0 bases not matched to a gene. Germline CDR1 is SGHRS and CDR2 is YFSETQ. The CDR3 runs 14 residues. CDR3 sequence reads: CASSLGQGEETQYF. The CDR3 DNA is TGCGCCAGCAGCTTGGGACAGGGGGAAGAGACCCAGTACTTC.

This clone was seen a few times. The chain employs TRBV6-5 and TRBJ1-5, with no clear D. Germline V gives CDR1 MNHEY, CDR2 SVGAGI. The CDR3 sequence is 13 residues long. Trimming pared 6 bases from V and 11 bases from J, leaving 17 bases between. CDR3 sequence: CASRPTARGAQHF. DNA of the CDR3: TGTGCCAGCAGGCCCACGGCCCGGGGAGCCCAGCATTTT.

V and J are TRBV2 and TRBJ1-6; D gene ambiguous. CDR3 length equals 13 residues. V was clipped by 8 bases and J by 0 bases, with 5 bases between them. Looked up from germline, CDR1 is SNHLY and CDR2 is FYNNEI. The CDR3 DNA reads TGTGCCAGCTGGTCCTCCTATAATTCACCCCTCCACTTT. It encodes CASWSSYNSPLHF.

The chain couples TRBV5-6 to TRBJ1-5; no clear D gene. There are 15 residues in the CDR3. Germline V gives CDR1 SGHDT, CDR2 YYEEEE. V was pared by 4 bases and J by 3 bases, with 14 bases between. The CDR3 bases are TGTGCCAGCAGCAACGCCGGGAGACACAATCAGCCCCAGCATTTT. This gives the protein CASSNAGRHNQPQHF. Full variable domain (missing parts from reference TRBV5-6 and TRBJ1-5): DAGVTQSPTHLIKTRGQQVTLRCSPKSGHDTVSWYQQALGQGPQFIFQYYEEEERQRGNFPDRFSGHQFPNYSSELNVNALLLGDSALYLCASSNAGRHNQPQHFGDGTRLSIL.

This clone showed up just a few times. The chain has TRBV19 and TRBJ1-5; maybe TRBD1 (5 bases). This CDR3 region has 14 residues. Looked up from germline, CDR1 is LNHDA and CDR2 is SQIVND (reference sequence). V lost 10 bases and J 6 bases, leaving 19 bases between the germline ends. DNA for the CDR3: TGTGCCACTTCTTTTGAACCGGGGGGTCAGCCCCAGCATTTT. As protein: CATSFEPGGQPQHF.

J is TRBJ1-1 and V is TRBV29-1; 12 bases are a match to TRBD1. The V segment lost 1 base and the J segment 3 bases; nucleotides outside the gene matches: 3. CDR3 size: 15 residues. Germline V gives CDR1 SQVTM, CDR2 ANQGSEA. CDR3 DNA sequence: TGCAGCGTTGAAGGGGGACAGGGGGCTCACACTGAAGCTTTCTTT. As protein: CSVEGGQGAHTEAFF.

The CDR3 loop reads CAWSPYLAGSRETQYF. The CDR3 DNA is TGTGCCTGGAGTCCCTACCTAGCGGGTTCGCGAGAGACCCAGTACTTC. This chain uses TRBV30 with TRBJ2-5; TRBD2 matches at 8 bases. The CDR3 runs to 16 residues. After removal of 2 bases from V and 4 bases from J, the junction contained 12 bases not matched to a gene. Germline V gene lookup returns CDR1 GTSNPN and CDR2 SVGIG (reference sequence). Full variable domain (remainder filled in from reference TRBV30 and TRBJ2-5): SQTIHQWPATLVQPVGSPLSLECTVEGTSNPNLYWYRQAAGRGLQLLFYSVGIGQISSEVPQNLSASRPQDRQFILSSKKLLLSDSGFYLCAWSPYLAGSRETQYFGPGTRLLVL.

This clone occurred a few times. The chain carries TRBV6-6 and TRBJ1-2; D might be TRBD1 (6 bases). The CDR3 consists of 13 residues. Germline lookup yields CDR1 MNHNY and CDR2 SVGAGI (reference sequence). V was shortened by 4 bases and J by 8 bases, with 14 bases between the two germline ends. DNA for the CDR3: TGTGCCAGCAGTTCACAGGGAATGGACGGCTACACCTTC. Protein product: CASSSQGMDGYTF.

The chain carries TRBV5-1 and TRBJ2-1, with a tentative D call TRBD1 (6 bases). Per the germline V gene, CDR1 is SGHRS and CDR2 is YFSETQ. CDR3 length: 16 amino acids. V was trimmed by 6 bases and J by 8 bases, leaving 24 bases between them. In DNA, the CDR3 is TGCGCCAGCATAGACCGGGCCACAGGGAGCATAGATGAGCAGTTCTTC. Protein sequence: CASIDRATGSIDEQFF.

A note on this clone: Other DNA sequences in this sample translate to the same CDR3. The CDR3 protein is CSAQGNTEAFF. DNA for the CDR3: TGCAGTGCTCAAGGGAACACTGAAGCTTTCTTT. The V and J genes are TRBV20-1 and TRBJ1-1; no firm D call. The CDR3 is made up of 11 amino acids. The germline CDR1 and CDR2 sequences are DFQATT and SNEGSKA (reference sequence). V lost 5 bases and J 1 base, leaving 5 bases between the germline ends.

This clone was observed a few times. The chain recombines TRBV14 with TRBJ2-1, with TRBD1 identical over 7 bases. The J segment lost 4 bases and the V segment lost 4 bases, leaving 16 bases of the junction unmatched. This CDR3 contains 18 residues. Germline V gene sequence: CDR1 SGHDN, CDR2 FVKESK. As DNA, the CDR3 is TGTGCCAGCAGCCCCCAGGGAACAGGGGTACTCGGGTACAATGAGCAGTTCTTC. Translating it yields CASSPQGTGVLGYNEQFF. The whole variable domain, remainder taken from reference TRBV14 and TRBJ2-1, is EAGVTQFPSHSVIEKGQTVTLRCDPISGHDNLYWYRRVMGKEIKFLLHFVKESKQDESGMPNNRFLAERTGGTYSTLKVQPAELEDSGVYFCASSPQGTGVLGYNEQFFGPGTRLTVL.

CDR3: CAITAGANTGELFF. DNA for the CDR3: TGTGCCATCACGGCGGGGGCGAACACCGGGGAGCTGTTTTTT. The V call is TRBV10-3, the J call TRBJ2-2, with 7 bases that match TRBD2. Germline CDR1 reads ENHRY; CDR2 reads SYGVKD. CDR3 length equals 14 residues. The junction had 2 bases not matched to a gene; V was cut back by 7 bases and J by 0 bases.

The sample holds a few counts of this clone. The chain employs TRBV5-1 and TRBJ1-3; no firm D call. Germline assignment: CDR1 SGHRS and CDR2 YFSETQ. The CDR3 consists of 14 residues. V lost 4 bases to trimming and J lost 0 bases, with 8 bases between them. CDR3 DNA sequence: TGCGCCAGCAGCCCTGACACCTCTGGAAACACCATATATTTT. Protein: CASSPDTSGNTIYF.

The V and J genes are TRBV28 and TRBJ1-3; no definite D call. Trimming stripped 3 bases from V and 0 bases from J, with 6 bases between. CDR3 length: 14 residues. In germline, CDR1 is MDHEN, CDR2 SYDVKM. CDR3: CASSFLISGNTIYF. CDR3 DNA sequence: TGTGCCAGCAGTTTTCTCATCTCTGGAAACACCATATATTTT.